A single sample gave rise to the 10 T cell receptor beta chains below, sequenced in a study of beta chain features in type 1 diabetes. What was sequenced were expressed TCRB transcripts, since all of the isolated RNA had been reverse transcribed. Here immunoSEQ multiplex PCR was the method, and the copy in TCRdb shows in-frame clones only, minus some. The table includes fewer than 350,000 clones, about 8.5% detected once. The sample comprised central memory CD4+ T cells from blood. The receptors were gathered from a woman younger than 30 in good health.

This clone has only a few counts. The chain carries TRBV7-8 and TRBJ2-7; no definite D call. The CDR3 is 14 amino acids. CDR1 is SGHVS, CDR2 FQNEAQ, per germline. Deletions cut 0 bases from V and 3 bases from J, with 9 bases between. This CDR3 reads CASSLARTSYEQYF. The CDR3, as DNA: TGTGCCAGCAGCTTAGCGCGAACAAGCTACGAGCAGTACTTC.

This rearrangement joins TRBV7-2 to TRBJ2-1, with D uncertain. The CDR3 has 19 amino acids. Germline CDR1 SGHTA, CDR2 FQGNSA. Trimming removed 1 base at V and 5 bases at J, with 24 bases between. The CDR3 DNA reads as TGTGCCAGCAGCTTAGGGTCATATGGAAGGGTCATGTCTGACAATGAGCAGTTCTTC. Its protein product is CASSLGSYGRVMSDNEQFF.

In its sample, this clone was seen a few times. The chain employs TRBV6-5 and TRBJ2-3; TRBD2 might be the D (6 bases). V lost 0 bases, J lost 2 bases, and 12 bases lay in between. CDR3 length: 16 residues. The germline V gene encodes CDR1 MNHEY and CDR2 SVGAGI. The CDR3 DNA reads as TGTGCCAGCAGTTACTCCGGGGGTCAGGTCACAGATACGCAGTATTTT. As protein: CASSYSGGQVTDTQYF.

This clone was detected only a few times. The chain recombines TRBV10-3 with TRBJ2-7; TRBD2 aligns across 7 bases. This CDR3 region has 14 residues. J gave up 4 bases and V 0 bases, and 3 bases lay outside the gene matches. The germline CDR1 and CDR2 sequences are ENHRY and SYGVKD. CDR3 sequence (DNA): TGTGCCATCAGTGAGTCAAAGCGGGGATACGAGCAGTACGTC. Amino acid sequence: CAISESKRGYEQYV.

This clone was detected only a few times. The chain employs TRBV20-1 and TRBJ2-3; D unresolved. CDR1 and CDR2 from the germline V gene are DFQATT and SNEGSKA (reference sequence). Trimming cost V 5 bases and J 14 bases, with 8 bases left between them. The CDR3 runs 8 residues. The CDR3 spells CSAQVRYF. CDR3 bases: TGCAGTGCTCAAGTCCGGTATTTT.

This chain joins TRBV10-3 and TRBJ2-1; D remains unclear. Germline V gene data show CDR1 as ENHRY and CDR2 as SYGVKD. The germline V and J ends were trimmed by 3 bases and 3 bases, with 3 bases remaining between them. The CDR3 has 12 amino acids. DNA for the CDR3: TGTGCCATCAGTGAAGGCTACAATGAGCAGTTCTTC. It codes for CAISEGYNEQFF.

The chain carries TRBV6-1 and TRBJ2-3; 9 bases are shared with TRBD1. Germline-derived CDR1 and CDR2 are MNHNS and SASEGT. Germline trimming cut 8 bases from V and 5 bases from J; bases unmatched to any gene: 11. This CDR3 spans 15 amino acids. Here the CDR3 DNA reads TGTGCCAGCGGGAGGGACAGGGTTGTCCGAGATACGCAGTATTTT. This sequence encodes CASGRDRVVRDTQYF.

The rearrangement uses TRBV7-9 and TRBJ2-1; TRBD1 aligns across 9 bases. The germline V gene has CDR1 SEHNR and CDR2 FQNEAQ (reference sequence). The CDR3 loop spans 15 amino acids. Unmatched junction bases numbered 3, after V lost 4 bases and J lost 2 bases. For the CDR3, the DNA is TGTGCCAGCAGCTCCGGGACAGGGCCCTACAATGAGCAGTTCTTC. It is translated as CASSSGTGPYNEQFF. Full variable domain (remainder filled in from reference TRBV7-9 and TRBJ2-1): DTGVSQNPRHKITKRGQNVTFRCDPISEHNRLYWYRQTLGQGPEFLTYFQNEAQLEKSRLLSDRFSAERPKGSFSTLEIQRTEQGDSAMYLCASSSGTGPYNEQFFGPGTRLTVL.

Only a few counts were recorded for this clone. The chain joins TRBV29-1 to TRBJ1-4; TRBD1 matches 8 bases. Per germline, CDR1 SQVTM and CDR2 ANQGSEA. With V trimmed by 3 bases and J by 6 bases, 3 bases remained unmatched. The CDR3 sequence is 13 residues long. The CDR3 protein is CSVETGADEKLFF. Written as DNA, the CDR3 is TGCAGCGTTGAGACAGGGGCGGATGAAAAACTGTTTTTT. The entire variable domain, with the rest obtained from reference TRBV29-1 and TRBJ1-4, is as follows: SAVISQKPSRDICQRGTSLTIQCQVDSQVTMMFWYRQQPGQSLTLIATANQGSEATYESGFVIDKFPISRPNLTFSTLTVSNMSPEDSSIYLCSVETGADEKLFFGSGTQLSVL.

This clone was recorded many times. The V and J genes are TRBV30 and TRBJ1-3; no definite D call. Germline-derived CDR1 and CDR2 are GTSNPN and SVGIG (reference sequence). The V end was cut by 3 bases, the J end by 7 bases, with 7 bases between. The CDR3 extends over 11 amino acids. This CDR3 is CAWSPGNTIYF. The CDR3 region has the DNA TGTGCCTGGAGCCCCGGGAACACCATATATTTT.